What follows are 13 T cell receptor beta chains derived from one specimen sequenced in a study of blood T cell repertoires in COVID-19. The repertoire was sequenced with immunoSEQ multiplex PCR; TCRdb's copy has only in-frame clones and lacks some. Among a few hundred thousand clones listed, around 85% were seen once. Source material: peripheral blood. Every receptor here comes from a human donor in a cohort sampled during active COVID-19.

The V and J genes are TRBV5-1 and TRBJ2-7, with D tentatively TRBD2 (6 bases). The V end was cut by 3 bases, the J end by 0 bases, with 10 bases between. Germline V gives CDR1 SGHRS, CDR2 YFSETQ. The CDR3 is 14 residues long. CDR3: CASSSTRLSYEQYF. CDR3 nucleotides: TGCGCCAGCAGCTCGACTAGGCTCTCCTACGAGCAGTACTTC.

The genes are TRBV6-5 and TRBJ2-7; no firm D call. With 0 bases removed from V and 4 bases from J, the gap between germline ends came to 10 bases. The CDR3 loop spans 14 amino acids. The germline gives CDR1 MNHEY, CDR2 SVGAGI. DNA of the CDR3: TGTGCCAGCAGTTACTCCCCCGCTAATTACGAGCAGTACTTC. Protein product: CASSYSPANYEQYF.

The rearrangement uses TRBV19 and TRBJ2-2, with TRBD2 as a possible D gene (7 bases). V lost 2 bases to trimming and J lost 6 bases, with 19 bases between them. The CDR3 extends over 17 amino acids. CDR1 is LNHDA, CDR2 SQIVND, per germline (reference sequence). The CDR3 DNA reads TGTGCCAGTAGTATAAAATTCGGGGGGCTATCTCCCGGGGAGCTGTTTTTT. Its translation: CASSIKFGGLSPGELFF.

This chain uses TRBV7-9 with TRBJ2-7; D is uncertain. This CDR3 contains 12 residues. CDR1 and CDR2 from the germline V gene are SEHNR and FQNEAQ (reference sequence). The V and J ends lost 4 bases and 3 bases respectively, with 7 bases between them. In nucleotides, the CDR3 is TGTGCCAGCAGCTCCTATGTCTACGAGCAGTACTTC. This sequence encodes CASSSYVYEQYF.

DNA of the CDR3: TGTGCCTGGAGTGGAACTGTGATGAACACTGAAGCTTTCTTT. Amino acid sequence: CAWSGTVMNTEAFF. The genes are TRBV30 and TRBJ1-1, with unresolved D. V was trimmed by 1 base and J by 0 bases, leaving 9 bases between them. The germline V gene encodes CDR1 GTSNPN and CDR2 SVGIG (reference sequence). This CDR3 region has 14 residues.

The V and J genes are TRBV7-2 and TRBJ1-6; no definite D call. Germline V gives CDR1 SGHTA, CDR2 FQGNSA. The CDR3 sequence is 13 residues long. The ends were cut back, 5 bases at V and 9 bases at J, with 11 bases in the middle. The CDR3 here is CASSLPRGSPLHF. The CDR3 coding sequence is TGTGCCAGCAGCCTACCACGGGGTTCACCCCTCCACTTT.

V gene TRBV3-1 (or the pseudogene TRBV3-2) combines with J gene TRBJ2-7, with D possibly TRBD1 on 5 matching bases. Between the trimmed V and J ends, which lost 8 bases and 0 bases, there was a span of 17 bases. The CDR3 extends over 15 amino acids. Germline V lookup: CDR1 LGHDT, CDR2 YNNKEL (reference sequence). The CDR3 spells CASAQVTPSSYEQYF. Here the CDR3 DNA reads TGTGCCAGCGCACAGGTGACCCCCAGCTCCTACGAGCAGTACTTC.

This clone was seen ten or more times. The CDR3 sequence: CASSRGGTGHEAFF. The CDR3 DNA follows: TGTGCCAGCAGCCGAGGCGGGACAGGGCACGAAGCTTTCTTT. The V gene is TRBV3-1 (or the pseudogene TRBV3-2), the J gene TRBJ1-1; 9 nucleotides agree with TRBD1. The CDR3 is 14 amino acids. Losses at the gene ends were 4 bases for V and 8 bases for J; bases not matched to a gene: 8. Per the germline V gene, CDR1 is LGHDT and CDR2 is YNNKEL (reference sequence).

This chain connects TRBV19 to TRBJ1-2, with 12 bases matching TRBD1. The V gene end was trimmed by 11 bases and the J gene end by 4 bases; junction bases not matched to a gene: 11. This CDR3 is built from 15 residues. Germline V gene data show CDR1 as LNHDA and CDR2 as SQIVND (reference sequence). The CDR3 nucleotides read TGTGCCTCCTCGGGACAGGGGGCAGGAAGCTATGGCTACACCTTC. It yields the protein CASSGQGAGSYGYTF.

The gene calls are TRBV4-1 and TRBJ2-7; 8 nucleotides align to TRBD1. The CDR3 runs 14 residues. CDR1 MGHRA and CDR2 YSYEKL come from the germline V gene. The V and J ends lost 4 bases and 4 bases, in that order; junction bases with no gene match: 6. CDR3 protein: CASSPGTGEYEQYF. Here the CDR3 DNA reads TGCGCCAGCAGCCCTGGGACAGGAGAATACGAGCAGTACTTC.

This clone appeared once. CDR3 nucleotide sequence: TGTGCCAGCCTTAGCGGGGGGCCCCCCTACAATGAGCAGTTCTTC. Encoded protein: CASLSGGPPYNEQFF. The gene calls are TRBV2 and TRBJ2-1; 10 positions match TRBD2. V lost 8 bases and J lost 2; bases outside the gene matches: 6. The CDR3 runs to 15 residues. CDR1 is SNHLY, CDR2 FYNNEI, per germline.

The chain joins TRBV24-1 to TRBJ1-3; tentatively, D is TRBD1 (6 bases). CDR3 length: 18 amino acids. Germline assignment: CDR1 KGHDR and CDR2 SFDVKD. The V gene lost 5 bases and the J gene lost 0 bases, with 19 bases spanning the gap. CDR3 loop: CATSGGPGQFDSGNTIYF. CDR3 DNA sequence: TGTGCCACCAGTGGCGGCCCCGGACAGTTCGACTCTGGAAACACCATATATTTT.

The chain employs TRBV3-1 (or the pseudogene TRBV3-2) and TRBJ2-4; possible D gene TRBD1, 5 bases. The ends were cut back, 0 bases at V and 3 bases at J, with 12 bases in the middle. Germline V gene data show CDR1 as LGHDT and CDR2 as YNNKEL (reference sequence). This CDR3 is built from 16 residues. The CDR3 region is CASSQEVGVSKNIQYF. CDR3 sequence (DNA): TGTGCCAGCAGCCAAGAAGTAGGGGTGAGCAAAAACATTCAGTACTTC.